The 19 T cell receptor beta chains below all came from one sample that was sequenced in a study of identical twins. Each CDR3 protein is one row after TCRdb ran MiXCR on the 5' RACE reads. The profile covers 200,000 to 250,000 distinct CDR3 sequences, with around 8% appearing a single time and just under 2% taken by the ten largest. The sample was also linked to a second study, of yellow fever vaccine responses in identical twins.

The sample was memory (CD45RO+) T cells sorted from blood. Receptors originate from a woman younger than 30 in good health.

This clonotype was counted many times. The V and J genes are TRBV12-3 or TRBV12-4 and TRBJ1-5; D might be TRBD1 (5 bases). Deletions cut 5 bases from V and 6 bases from J, with 14 bases between. This CDR3 is 14 amino acids long. CDR3 in amino acids: CASSLDSSSQPQHF. The CDR3 DNA reads as TGTGCCAGCAGTCTAGACAGTTCCTCTCAGCCCCAGCATTTT.

The table lists this clonotype with many counts. V gene TRBV4-3 combines with J gene TRBJ1-1, with a possible D match to TRBD1 (5 bases). The germline CDR1 and CDR2 sequences are LGHNA and YSLEER. This CDR3 has 13 residues. V was cut by 3 bases and J by 5 bases, with 10 bases left in between. As DNA, the CDR3 is TGCGCCAGCAGCCATCTTCAGGGAACTGAAGCTTTCTTT. It translates to CASSHLQGTEAFF.

This clonotype has at least ten counts. The genes are TRBV9 and TRBJ2-7; D unresolved. This CDR3 has 16 residues. The ends were cut back, 0 bases at V and 0 bases at J, with 13 bases in the middle. The germline gives CDR1 SGDLS, CDR2 YYNGEE. CDR3 loop: CASSVESRRSSYEQYF. The CDR3, as DNA: TGTGCCAGCAGCGTAGAGAGTCGGAGAAGCTCCTACGAGCAGTACTTC.

The chain recombines TRBV4-2 with TRBJ2-1; 10 nucleotides line up with TRBD2. The CDR3 covers 17 residues. CDR1 is LGHNA and CDR2 is YNFKEQ in the germline V gene. V trimming: 4 bases; J trimming: 9 bases; junction bases outside the gene matches: 15. CDR3 DNA sequence: TGTGCCAGCAGCCCGAGCGGGGGGGCCTATTCTCTGGGTGAGCAGTTCTTC. The encoded protein is CASSPSGGAYSLGEQFF.

The chain joins TRBV11-2 to TRBJ2-2; a possible D gene is TRBD1 (6 bases). Germline values: CDR1 SGHAT, CDR2 FQNNGV. The CDR3 is made up of 19 amino acids. Deletions cut 4 bases from V and 0 bases from J, with 21 bases between. The CDR3 loop reads CASSSGLGWGRTNTGELFF. The CDR3 DNA reads as TGTGCCAGCAGCTCAGGGTTGGGTTGGGGGCGAACGAACACCGGGGAGCTGTTTTTT.

This clonotype has just a few counts. This chain links TRBV28 with TRBJ2-3; D remains unclear. The CDR3 totals 15 residues. Per germline, CDR1 MDHEN and CDR2 SYDVKM. The V gene lost 6 bases and the J gene lost 1 base, with 14 bases spanning the gap. In DNA, the CDR3 is TGTGCCAGCAGGTATAGGATATCTGGCACAGATACGCAGTATTTT. Its protein product is CASRYRISGTDTQYF.

V and J are TRBV7-9 and TRBJ2-3; 7 bases fit TRBD2. CDR3 length: 15 amino acids. The germline V gene has CDR1 SEHNR and CDR2 FQNEAQ (reference sequence). V was clipped by 3 bases and J by 3 bases; unmatched bases: 6. DNA of the CDR3: TGTGCCAGCAGCTTGCGGGTGGGAGGGACAGATACGCAGTATTTT. Its translation is CASSLRVGGTDTQYF.

The chain is built from TRBV4-2 and TRBJ2-1; 16 nucleotides agree with TRBD2. The CDR3 length is 19 residues. Looked up from germline, CDR1 is LGHNA and CDR2 is YNFKEQ. V was pared by 6 bases and J by 0 bases, with 8 bases of the junction left unmatched. CDR3 in amino acids: CASRYTGLAGGSSYNEQFF. CDR3 coding DNA: TGTGCCAGCAGATATACGGGACTAGCGGGAGGGAGCTCCTACAATGAGCAGTTCTTC.

The chain links TRBV12-3 or TRBV12-4 to TRBJ1-5; D is perhaps TRBD1 (5 bases). This CDR3 region has 15 residues. Trimming removed 5 bases at V and 4 bases at J, with 15 bases between. CDR3 nucleotides: TGTGCCAGCAGTCCCCGGAGGGGTGGGAATCAGCCCCAGCATTTT. As protein: CASSPRRGGNQPQHF.

The chain recombines TRBV11-2 with TRBJ2-7; 7 bases line up with TRBD1. The CDR3 spans 18 residues. CDR1 and CDR2 (germline): SGHAT, FQNNGV. Trimming removed 5 bases from V and 3 bases from J; junction bases left unmatched: 19. The CDR3 DNA reads as TGTGCCAGCAGCATAAGAGTAATAGGGGGCATAGACCTCTACGAGCAGTACTTC. This gives the protein CASSIRVIGGIDLYEQYF.

V and J are TRBV20-1 and TRBJ2-7; 8 positions agree with TRBD1. J was trimmed by 2 bases and V by 5 bases; bases with no gene match: 8. CDR3 length: 14 residues. Germline-derived CDR1 and CDR2 are DFQATT and SNEGSKA (reference sequence). DNA of the CDR3: TGCAGTGCTCCACCGGGACAGGAGACCTACGAGCAGTACTTC. The encoded protein is CSAPPGQETYEQYF.

The chain carries TRBV4-3 and TRBJ1-2, with 7 bases fitting TRBD1. The CDR3 spans 15 residues. The germline gives CDR1 LGHNA, CDR2 YSLEER. Trimming cost V 1 base and J 5 bases; bases outside gene matches: 7. The CDR3 DNA follows: TGCGCCAGCAGCCAAGGGTGGGACAGCCTGTATGGCTACACCTTC. It encodes CASSQGWDSLYGYTF.

This clonotype was seen at least ten times. The chain couples TRBV7-2 to TRBJ1-1, with D possibly TRBD1 on 5 matching bases. Deletions cut 8 bases from V and 10 bases from J, with 17 bases between. The CDR3 runs 12 residues. CDR1 is SGHTA, CDR2 FQGNSA, per germline. The DNA for the CDR3 is TGTGCCAGCGGACCTCGGGGGGGGATAGCTTTCTTT. Protein: CASGPRGGIAFF.

This clonotype was counted only a few times. The chain recombines TRBV7-9 with TRBJ2-3, with D hard to call. This CDR3 is built from 16 residues. V was clipped by 7 bases and J by 5 bases, with 22 bases between them. CDR1 SEHNR and CDR2 FQNEAQ come from the germline V gene (reference sequence). CDR3 sequence reads: CASTKVGLTQQDTQYF. CDR3 sequence (DNA): TGTGCCAGCACCAAAGTGGGCCTAACCCAACAAGATACGCAGTATTTT.

In its sample, this clonotype was seen many times. The CDR3 DNA reads TGTGCCAGCAGCCGGACCCCCCTGGAAGGTGAGCAGTTCTTC. This encodes CASSRTPLEGEQFF. The chain uses TRBV7-9 and TRBJ2-1; D call uncertain. The CDR3 spans 14 residues. Per germline, CDR1 SEHNR and CDR2 FQNEAQ (reference sequence). V gave up 5 bases and J gave up 9 bases, with 17 bases separating them. The entire variable domain, with the rest obtained from reference TRBV7-9 and TRBJ2-1, is as follows: DTGVSQNPRHKITKRGQNVTFRCDPISEHNRLYWYRQTLGQGPEFLTYFQNEAQLEKSRLLSDRFSAERPKGSFSTLEIQRTEQGDSAMYLCASSRTPLEGEQFFGPGTRLTVL.

This chain links TRBV5-1 with TRBJ2-7; the match to TRBD2 covers 7 bases. CDR1 SGHRS and CDR2 YFSETQ come from the germline V gene. The V and J ends lost 0 bases and 3 bases, in that order; junction bases with no gene match: 6. The CDR3 is 15 amino acids. The CDR3 sequence is CASSLGGGRGYEQYF. Here the CDR3 DNA reads TGCGCCAGCAGCTTGGGGGGCGGGAGAGGCTACGAGCAGTACTTC.

V and J are TRBV5-4 and TRBJ2-7; D call uncertain. V was cut by 0 bases and J by 3 bases, with 10 bases left in between. This CDR3 has 14 residues. The germline V gene encodes CDR1 SGHNT and CDR2 YYREEE (reference sequence). CDR3 sequence (DNA): TGTGCCAGCAGCTTGGCACACGGAAACTACGAGCAGTACTTC. Amino acids: CASSLAHGNYEQYF.

The rearrangement links TRBV6-1 to TRBJ2-3, with TRBD1 as a possible D gene (6 bases). CDR1 is MNHNS, CDR2 SASEGT, per germline. V was pared by 6 bases and J by 2 bases, with 12 bases between. The CDR3 covers 14 residues. The CDR3 sequence: CASRRQEYTDTQYF. The CDR3 nucleotides are TGTGCCAGCAGAAGACAGGAGTACACAGATACGCAGTATTTT.

This chain uses TRBV5-4 with TRBJ2-2; the D is unclear. This CDR3 comprises 14 residues. Germline V CDR1 and CDR2: SGHNT, YYREEE (reference sequence). Deletions cut 3 bases from V and 1 base from J, with 7 bases between. CDR3 loop: CASSYRRNTGELFF. DNA of the CDR3: TGTGCCAGCAGCTATCGACGGAACACCGGGGAGCTGTTTTTT.